What follows are 2 T cell receptor beta chains derived from one specimen sequenced in a study of blood T cell repertoires in COVID-19. Sequencing was performed with immunoSEQ multiplex PCR; in TCRdb, only in-frame clones are kept and a portion is missing. Counted here are about 53,000 clones, around 86% occurring once; the ten biggest clones make up approximately 2.6%. Sequencing was carried out using peripheral blood. These receptors all come from an elderly man with acute or convalescent COVID-19.

DNA for the CDR3: TGTGCCAGTAGTATAGTCTCCGGCGGGTTTACCAATGAGCAGTTCTTC. Its protein product is CASSIVSGGFTNEQFF. The chain is built from TRBV19 and TRBJ2-1, with D perhaps matching TRBD2 (5 bases). The germline gives CDR1 LNHDA, CDR2 SQIVND (reference sequence). The CDR3 runs 16 residues. The ends were cut back, 1 base at V and 6 bases at J, with 16 bases in the middle.

The J gene is TRBJ2-3, the V gene TRBV4-2, with D possibly matching TRBD2 (7 bases). The CDR3 totals 15 residues. Germline V gene lookup returns CDR1 LGHNA and CDR2 YNFKEQ. Trimming cost V 1 base and J 7 bases, with 15 bases left between them. In DNA form, the CDR3 reads TGTGCCAGCAGCCAAGTGAGGGGGGGGCGAAATACGCAGTATTTT. It codes for CASSQVRGGRNTQYF.